These 5 T cell receptor beta chains originate from one sample sequenced in a study of spatial heterogeneity in lung cancer. Time point of the sample: sample taken at primary tumor resection. Tumor, nontumor lung or frozen PBMC supplied whole RNA that was sequenced unsorted. MiXCR, applied by TCRdb to the 5' RACE reads, yields one record per CDR3 protein. The table lists tens of thousands of distinct CDR3 sequences, roughly 5.2% of them singletons, with 11% in the top ten. Sequencing was performed on PBMCs, taken at surgery. The origin of the receptors is a male donor with early-stage non-small cell lung cancer.

This clonotype showed up just a few times. The CDR3 DNA is TGCAGCGCAGGACAGGGGGCCCAAGAGACCCAGTACTTC. Protein sequence: CSAGQGAQETQYF. V gene TRBV29-1 combines with J gene TRBJ2-5, with 11 bases identical to TRBD1. The germline gives CDR1 SQVTM, CDR2 ANQGSEA. The CDR3 runs to 13 residues. The V segment lost 7 bases and the J segment 1 base; nucleotides outside the gene matches: 2.

This clonotype was counted ten times or more. The rearrangement uses TRBV5-1 and TRBJ2-5; TRBD1 is a possible D gene (6 bases). The germline CDR1 and CDR2 sequences are SGHRS and YFSETQ. The V end lost 4 bases, the J end lost 3 bases, and 13 bases lay between the germline ends. The CDR3 length is 14 residues. The CDR3 region is CASSNSGDEETQYF. Written as DNA, the CDR3 is TGCGCCAGCAGCAACTCAGGGGACGAAGAGACCCAGTACTTC.

This clonotype has at least ten counts. V gene TRBV3-1 combines with J gene TRBJ2-3; possibly TRBD1 or TRBD2 for D (6 bases each). The length of the CDR3 is 16 residues. V shed 0 bases and J shed 4 bases, with 14 bases lying between them. Germline values: CDR1 LGHDT, CDR2 YNNKEL (reference sequence). CDR3 coding DNA: TGTGCCAGCAGCCAAGATACTGGGGGGCCGGCAGATACGCAGTATTTT. It translates to CASSQDTGGPADTQYF.

A remark on this clonotype: Since a much larger clone is just one base distant, this may be a read error. This sequence joins TRBV30 and TRBJ2-1, with 7 bases lining up with TRBD2. The CDR3 sequence is 11 residues long. Germline loops: CDR1 GTSNPN, CDR2 SVGIG (reference sequence). With 1 base clipped from V and 16 bases from J, the junction kept 7 bases outside the gene matches. In DNA form, the CDR3 reads TGTGCCTGGAGTGGACGGGGGAGGGAATTCTTC. It translates to CAWSGRGREFF. The whole variable domain, remainder taken from reference TRBV30 and TRBJ2-1, is SQTIHQWPATLVQPVGSPLSLECTVEGTSNPNLYWYRQAAGRGLQLLFYSVGIGQISSEVPQNLSASRPQDRQFILSSKKLLLSDSGFYLCAWSGRGREFFGPGTRLTVL.

This clonotype was seen ten or more times. The rearrangement uses TRBV20-1 and TRBJ1-6, with D perhaps TRBD1 (5 bases). Per the germline V gene, CDR1 is DFQATT and CDR2 is SNEGSKA (reference sequence). The V end was cut by 5 bases, the J end by 0 bases, with 17 bases between. CDR3 size: 17 residues. The CDR3 DNA sequence: TGCAGTGCTTATGACCGGACAACCAGCTCCTATAATTCACCCCTCCACTTT. Its translation is CSAYDRTTSSYNSPLHF.